This T cell receptor (beta chain) was identified in a study of T cell repertoires in cytomegalovirus infection. Study at large: Shared public TCR beta signatures pointed to both CMV infection and a matching HLA type. The study's findings and limits: HLA-C-restricted CMV clonotypes gave the most frequent clonotype in two of eight donors. Cumulative public TCR beta family frequency identified CMV carriers with the relevant HLA.

One entry per CDR3 protein, called by TCRdb with MiXCR from the reads. Of roughly 130,000 distinct CDR3 sequences in the sample, 20% to 30% were seen once. In this sample, this clonotype turned up a few times. What it recognizes is unknown. The receptor's source is a human donor in good health (CMV status not recorded). Some clones in this sample may be carry-over from other donors' samples. The sample comprised PBMCs, sequenced either directly or after in vitro stimulation (not recorded which).

CDR3 DNA: TGTGCCAGCAGACCCATTAGTCTGAAGAACGTGTACTCACCCCTCCACTTT. Its translation: CASRPISLKNVYSPLHF. This chain links TRBV6-1 with TRBJ1-6; no clear D. This CDR3 contains 17 residues. CDR1 and CDR2 (germline): MNHNS, SASEGT. V shed 6 bases and J shed 10 bases, with 25 bases lying between them.